The 3 T cell receptor beta chains reported below all come from one sample, sequenced in a study of CD8+ T cells in alopecia areata. Extracted RNA was reverse transcribed, and the resulting cDNA served as sequencing template. The method was immunoSEQ multiplex PCR; TCRdb's version includes in-frame clones alone and lacks a portion of them. The table shows a few hundred thousand clones, with about three fifths occurring only once. Treatment in this sample: oral pan-JAK inhibitor, 5-10 mg twice daily. This specimen was CD4+ T cells sorted from blood, taken between weeks 51 and 54, from a patient treated with tofacitinib. These TCRs come from a human donor with alopecia areata.

This chain uses TRBV14 with TRBJ1-3; D uncertain. V lost 6 bases to trimming and J lost 2 bases, with 8 bases between them. The CDR3 sequence is 13 residues long. CDR1 is SGHDN and CDR2 is FVKESK in the germline V gene. DNA of the CDR3: TGTGCCAGCAGGGGTGGAGCTGGAAACACCATATATTTT. Protein: CASRGGAGNTIYF.

The V and J genes are TRBV7-8 and TRBJ2-3, with TRBD2 as a possible D gene (6 bases). CDR1 is SGHVS and CDR2 is FQNEAQ in the germline V gene. The CDR3 loop spans 15 amino acids. Trimming stripped 7 bases from V and 4 bases from J, with 18 bases between. The CDR3 spells CASTQGRFAADTQYF. CDR3 nucleotide sequence: TGTGCCAGCACTCAAGGGAGGTTTGCTGCAGATACGCAGTATTTT.

The table lists this clone with a few counts. The chain couples TRBV7-2 to TRBJ1-5, with D unresolved. Trimming shortened V by 0 bases and J by 6 bases, and 6 bases separated the two germline ends. CDR1 is SGHTA, CDR2 FQGNSA, per germline. The CDR3 totals 13 residues. In DNA, the CDR3 is TGTGCCAGCAGCTTAGCTTCTGGTCAGCCCCAGCATTTT. Residues: CASSLASGQPQHF.